A selection of T cell receptor beta chains follows, all from one sample in a study of siplizumab effects on memory and regulatory T cells. The repertoire was sequenced with immunoSEQ multiplex PCR; TCRdb's copy has only in-frame clones and lacks some. Counted here are about 120,000 clones, approximately 94% occurring once; the ten biggest clones make up roughly 1.7%. The sequenced sample consisted of non-Treg CD4+ T cells sorted from blood. These receptors all come from a human donor in good health. Each CDR3 is given with its conserved first and last residue. D genes are given only for firm matches. Size is omitted from some rows. Given values are once, few, many or a class for expanded clones.

clone_size	j_call	d_call	cdr3_length	v_call	cdr3_aa	cdr3_nt
-	TRBJ2-7	-	13	TRBV19	CASRAGGSYEQYF	TGTGCCAGTAGAGCAGGGGGGTCCTACGAGCAGTACTTC
-	TRBJ1-1	-	15	TRBV5-4	CASSMDRIMNTEAFF	TGTGCCAGCAGCATGGACAGAATCATGAACACTGAAGCTTTCTTT
-	TRBJ1-4	-	15	TRBV2	CASSSPPTKGEKLFF	TGTGCCAGCAGTTCCCCCCCCACCAAAGGGGAAAAACTGTTTTTT
-	TRBJ2-3	-	16	TRBV7-9	CASSLATGPGTDTQYF	TGTGCCAGCAGCTTAGCGACGGGGCCGGGGACAGATACGCAGTATTTT
-	TRBJ1-5	-	13	TRBV6-1	CASRTRVSQPQHF	TGTGCCAGCCGCACAAGGGTTAGTCAGCCCCAGCATTTT
-	TRBJ2-2	-	11	TRBV6-5	CATRRTGELFF	TGTGCCACTCGACGGACCGGGGAGCTGTTTTTT
-	TRBJ2-3	-	15	TRBV5-4	CASSLGSGRTDTQYF	TGTGCCAGCAGCTTGGGGTCCGGGCGCACAGATACGCAGTATTTT
-	TRBJ1-5	-	13	TRBV6-6	CASSSVSGQPQHF	TGTGCCAGCAGTTCAGTTTCGGGTCAGCCCCAGCATTTT
-	TRBJ1-2	-	15	TRBV11-2	CASSYDRNRNYGYTF	TGTGCCAGCAGCTACGACAGAAACCGTAACTATGGCTACACCTTC
-	TRBJ1-1	TRBD1	14	TRBV11-1	CASSLDRGTTEAFF	TGTGCCAGCAGCTTGGACAGGGGTACCACTGAAGCTTTCTTT
-	TRBJ2-7	TRBD1	16	TRBV9	CASSARPGTVTPWQYF	TGTGCCAGCAGCGCGAGACCCGGGACAGTCACTCCTTGGCAGTACTTC
-	TRBJ2-2	TRBD1	15	TRBV5-4	CASSLGQGGTGELFF	TGTGCCAGCAGCCTCGGACAGGGCGGAACCGGGGAGCTGTTTTTT
-	TRBJ2-3	-	16	TRBV19	CASSIWGLGSTDTQYF	TGTGCCAGTAGTATCTGGGGGCTAGGGTCCACAGATACGCAGTATTTT
-	TRBJ2-5	-	15	TRBV7-9	CASSLVSPQGETQYF	TGTGCCAGCAGCTTAGTGTCCCCACAGGGAGAGACCCAGTACTTC
-	TRBJ1-1	-	12	TRBV2	CASRVQNTEAFF	TGTGCCAGCAGGGTACAGAACACTGAAGCTTTCTTT
-	TRBJ2-3	-	16	TRBV9	CASSVYGASSTDTQYF	TGTGCCAGCAGCGTGTACGGGGCTAGCTCGACAGATACGCAGTATTTT
-	TRBJ1-1	-	13	TRBV29-1	CSVEEQENTEAFF	TGCAGCGTTGAAGAACAGGAGAACACTGAAGCTTTCTTT
-	TRBJ1-5	TRBD1	16	TRBV10-2	CASRQYAGGTFQPQHF	TGCGCCAGCAGACAATATGCAGGGGGCACGTTTCAGCCCCAGCATTTT
-	TRBJ2-7	-	13	TRBV2	CASRDWWGPEQYF	TGTGCCAGCAGAGACTGGTGGGGGCCCGAGCAGTACTTC
-	TRBJ1-1	-	15	TRBV7-2	CASSLVIGGNTEAFF	TGTGCCAGCAGCTTAGTTATCGGAGGGAACACTGAAGCTTTCTTT
-	TRBJ1-3	-	14	TRBV12-5	CASGLGEAGNTIYF	TGTGCTAGTGGCCTAGGGGAGGCTGGAAACACCATATATTTT
-	TRBJ2-5	-	14	TRBV13	CASSYSSSMETQYF	TGTGCCAGCAGCTACTCATCAAGCATGGAGACCCAGTACTTC
-	TRBJ2-3	-	15	TRBV7-7	CASSLGPGSTDTQYF	TGTGCCAGCAGCTTAGGTCCAGGGTCCACAGATACGCAGTATTTT
-	TRBJ1-1	-	15	TRBV5-1	CASSLEVGLNTEAFF	TGCGCCAGCAGCTTGGAGGTGGGATTGAACACTGAAGCTTTCTTT
few	TRBJ1-5	TRBD1	14	TRBV5-1	CASSLGTGVQPQHF	TGCGCCAGCAGCTTGGGGACAGGGGTACAGCCCCAGCATTTT
once	TRBJ2-3	TRBD1	15	TRBV2	CASSPGTVTTDTQYF	TGTGCCAGCAGTCCCGGGACAGTTACCACAGATACGCAGTATTTT
-	TRBJ2-3	TRBD2	16	TRBV5-4	CASSLGLAGYEDTQYF	TGTGCCAGCAGCTTGGGACTAGCGGGGTACGAAGATACGCAGTATTTT
-	TRBJ1-1	-	14	TRBV19	CASSIQGGPTEAFF	TGTGCCAGTAGTATCCAAGGGGGTCCCACTGAAGCTTTCTTT
-	TRBJ2-1	TRBD2	16	TRBV25-1	CASSEALAGTYNEQFF	TGTGCCAGCAGTGAAGCTCTAGCGGGCACCTACAATGAGCAGTTCTTC
-	TRBJ1-1	TRBD1	15	TRBV10-3	CAISENTGGGPEAFF	TGTGCCATCAGTGAAAACACAGGGGGGGGTCCTGAAGCTTTCTTT
-	TRBJ1-2	-	15	TRBV2	CASKGGAGRNYGYTF	TGTGCCAGTAAAGGGGGGGCAGGGAGGAACTATGGCTACACCTTC
-	TRBJ2-3	-	13	TRBV19	CAAGKRDTDTQYF	TGTGCCGCCGGGAAACGGGACACAGATACGCAGTATTTT
-	TRBJ1-3	-	15	TRBV19	CASSEQTVSGNTIYF	TGTGCCAGTAGCGAACAGACAGTTTCTGGAAACACCATATATTTT
-	TRBJ1-2	-	10	TRBV5-8	CASSSGGYTF	TGTGCCAGCAGCTCGGGGGGCTACACCTTC
-	TRBJ1-4	-	13	TRBV7-9	CASSKTGREKLFF	TGTGCCAGCAGCAAAACAGGGAGAGAAAAACTGTTTTTT
-	TRBJ2-7	-	17	TRBV7-3	CASSLTGRGFGAYEQYF	TGTGCCAGCAGCTTAACCGGGAGAGGGTTCGGGGCCTACGAGCAGTACTTC
-	TRBJ1-2	-	16	TRBV19	CASSSGPGADGYGYTF	TGTGCCAGTAGCTCCGGGCCAGGGGCTGATGGCTATGGCTACACCTTC
-	TRBJ2-5	TRBD2	16	TRBV6-5	CASSWARSGARETQYF	TGTGCCAGCAGTTGGGCCAGGAGCGGGGCTAGGGAGACCCAGTACTTC
-	TRBJ2-7	-	12	TRBV6-5	CATRGNSYEQYF	TGTGCCACCCGGGGGAACTCCTACGAGCAGTACTTC
-	TRBJ2-6	-	17	TRBV10-3	CAISEWGPGSGANVLTF	TGTGCCATCAGTGAGTGGGGGCCGGGGTCTGGGGCCAACGTCCTGACTTTC
-	TRBJ2-1	TRBD2	18	TRBV7-9	CASSSIGLAGISYNEQFF	TGTGCCAGCAGCTCCATTGGACTAGCGGGTATCTCCTACAATGAGCAGTTCTTC
-	TRBJ1-5	-	13	TRBV5-6	CASSWGPQQPQHF	TGTGCCAGCAGCTGGGGACCGCAGCAGCCCCAGCATTTT
-	TRBJ2-2	TRBD2	16	TRBV10-3	CAISEGLAGGPGELFF	TGTGCCATCAGTGAGGGGCTAGCGGGAGGCCCCGGGGAGCTGTTTTTT
-	TRBJ2-1	-	15	TRBV5-6	CASYRKEGFMYEQFF	TGTGCCAGCTACCGGAAGGAGGGCTTTATGTATGAGCAGTTCTTC
-	TRBJ2-7	-	11	TRBV18	CASSPRREQYF	TGTGCCAGCTCACCACGGAGGGAGCAGTACTTC
-	TRBJ2-1	-	15	TRBV7-9	CASSLTGTWGNEQFF	TGTGCCAGCAGCCTTACCGGGACATGGGGCAATGAGCAGTTCTTC
-	TRBJ1-3	TRBD1	14	TRBV6-5	CASSGTATGNTIYF	TGTGCCAGCAGTGGGACAGCGACGGGAAACACCATATATTTT
-	TRBJ2-7	TRBD2	15	TRBV7-8	CASSSAGGRGREQYF	TGTGCCAGCAGCTCCGCGGGCGGGAGGGGACGCGAGCAGTACTTC
-	TRBJ1-4	-	14	TRBV19	CASSIGGFYEKLFF	TGTGCCAGTAGTATTGGAGGGTTTTATGAAAAACTGTTTTTT
-	TRBJ1-1	-	13	TRBV7-9	CASRGGQTTEAFF	TGTGCCAGCAGGGGCGGACAGACCACTGAAGCTTTCTTT
-	TRBJ1-3	TRBD1	16	TRBV7-9	CASSSDRATAGNTIYF	TGTGCCAGCAGCTCTGACAGGGCGACCGCTGGAAACACCATATATTTT